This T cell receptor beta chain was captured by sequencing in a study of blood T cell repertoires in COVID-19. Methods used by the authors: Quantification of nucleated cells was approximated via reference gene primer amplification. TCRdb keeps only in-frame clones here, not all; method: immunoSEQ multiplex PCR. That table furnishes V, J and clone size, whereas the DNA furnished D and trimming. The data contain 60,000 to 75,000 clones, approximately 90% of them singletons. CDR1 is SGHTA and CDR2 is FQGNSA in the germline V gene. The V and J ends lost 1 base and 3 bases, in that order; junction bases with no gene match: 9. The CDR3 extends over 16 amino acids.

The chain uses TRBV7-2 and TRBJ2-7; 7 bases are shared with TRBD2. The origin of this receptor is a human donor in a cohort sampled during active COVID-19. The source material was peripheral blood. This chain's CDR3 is CASSLGYGGSYYEQYF. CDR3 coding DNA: TGTGCCAGCAGCTTAGGGTACGGGGGGAGTTACTACGAGCAGTACTTC.